This entry concerns a single T cell receptor (beta chain). No antigen is known for it. Naive-designated CD8 cells lacked CD45RO, were positively enriched for CCR7, and omitted terminally differentiated effector memory CD45RA+ cells. This sample was included in a study of shared clonotypes between healthy human individuals. At the level of the study: Those who served as donors were a couple of women and a few men between the ages of 18 and 49. Study observations and caveats: Depth of sequencing was expected to influence donor clonotype sharing. Naive subsets tended to show greater estimated richness than memory subsets.

Data came from immunoSEQ multiplex PCR; TCRdb stores just in-frame clones and leaves some out. The table lists some 740,000 clones, 80% to 95% of them singletons. The CDR3 runs 16 residues. The V gene's germline CDR1 is MNHEY and CDR2 SVGAGI. V was clipped by 1 base and J by 4 bases; unmatched bases: 6. The sample was naive CD8+ T cells sorted from blood. The chain has TRBV6-5 and TRBJ2-2, with 7 bases matching TRBD2. This receptor was taken from a man younger than 40 in good health. As DNA, the CDR3 is TGTGCCAGCAGTTACTACGCGGGAGAGGGCACCGGGGAGCTGTTTTTT. It encodes CASSYYAGEGTGELFF.